Given below is one TCR beta chain in context. The CDR3 has 15 amino acids. Germline V gene lookup returns CDR1 MDHEN and CDR2 SYDVKM. The ends were cut back, 3 bases at V and 2 bases at J, with 14 bases in the middle. This record comes from a study of blood T cell repertoires in COVID-19. As processed by the authors: Estimation of nucleated cell counts was performed using reference gene primer amplification. Sequencing used immunoSEQ multiplex PCR; TCRdb keeps in-frame clones, though not all of them. V and J calls and clone size come straight from that table; D and trimming were deduced from the DNA. The data contain about 520,000 clones, roughly 85% of them seen just once; the ten biggest clones take up approximately 2.9%.

This receptor was taken from a human donor in a cohort sampled during active COVID-19. Sequenced input: peripheral blood. The chain uses TRBV28 and TRBJ2-7; D is perhaps TRBD2 (6 bases). The CDR3 DNA reads TGTGCCAGCAGTTTGGGCGGGGTAGCGGCCTACGAGCAGTACTTC. This gives the protein CASSLGGVAAYEQYF.